In this sample, the clone carrying this TCR beta chain turned up many times. Its antigen is unidentified. MiXCR was used by TCRdb to re-call the PCR reads. The sample has 35,000 to 50,000 clones; 9% to 13% are singletons. CDR3 size: 13 residues. Germline CDR1 and CDR2: MNHNS and SASEGT. The V and J ends lost 8 bases and 8 bases, in that order; junction bases with no gene match: 9. Thyroid surgery took place with no prior treatment in any patient. This sample stems from a study of metastatic and nonmetastatic thyroid tumors. Regarding the study as a whole: As reported, TCR beta diversity in blood and tumor was significantly higher in malignant thyroid tumors than in benign nodules.

The gene calls are TRBV6-1 and TRBJ2-1; TRBD1 matches at 7 bases. The sequenced sample consisted of blood. The source is a male donor with papillary thyroid cancer or a benign thyroid nodule (not recorded which). Some clones in this sample may be carry-over from other donors' samples. CDR3 bases: TGTGCCAGCCAAGCTTCTCAGGGGGATGAGCAGTTCTTC. Its translation is CASQASQGDEQFF.